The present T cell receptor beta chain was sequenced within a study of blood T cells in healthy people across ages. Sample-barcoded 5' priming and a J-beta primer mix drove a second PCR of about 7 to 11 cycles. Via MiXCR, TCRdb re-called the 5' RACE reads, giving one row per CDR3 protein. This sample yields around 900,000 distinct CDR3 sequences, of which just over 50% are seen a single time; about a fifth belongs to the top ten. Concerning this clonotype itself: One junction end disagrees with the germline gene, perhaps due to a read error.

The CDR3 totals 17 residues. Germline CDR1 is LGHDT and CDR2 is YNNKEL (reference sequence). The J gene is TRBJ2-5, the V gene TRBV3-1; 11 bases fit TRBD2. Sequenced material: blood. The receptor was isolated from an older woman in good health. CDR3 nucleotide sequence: TGTGCCTGCAGCCAGGGGTCAGGGACTAGCGGCCAAGAGACCCAGTACTTC. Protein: CACSQGSGTSGQETQYF.